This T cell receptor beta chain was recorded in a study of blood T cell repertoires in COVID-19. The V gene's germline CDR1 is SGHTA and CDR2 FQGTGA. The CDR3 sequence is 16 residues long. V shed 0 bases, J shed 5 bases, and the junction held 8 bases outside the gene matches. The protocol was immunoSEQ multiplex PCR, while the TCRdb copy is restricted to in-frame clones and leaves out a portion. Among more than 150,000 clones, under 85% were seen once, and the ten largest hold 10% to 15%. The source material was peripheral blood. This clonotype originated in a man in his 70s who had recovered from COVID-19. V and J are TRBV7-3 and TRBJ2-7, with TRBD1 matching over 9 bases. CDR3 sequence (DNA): TGTGCCAGCAGCTTAACGGGGACAGGGTCTTTGCACGAGCAGTACTTC. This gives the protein CASSLTGTGSLHEQYF.